Listed below are T cell receptor beta chains from one sample, sequenced in a study of tumor and adjacent non-tumor tissue in lung cancer. TCRdb re-analysed the multiplex PCR reads in MiXCR, keeping a single row per CDR3 protein. The sample contains about 77,000 distinct CDR3 sequences, approximately 82% of which appear only once. Sequenced input: distant non-tumor lung tissue. All receptors come from a man in his 70s with non-small cell lung cancer. The CDR3 runs from the conserved cysteine through the conserved F or W. The D gene is left open where the match is weak. Expanded clones are given a class, and other clones once, few, many or no size at all.

TRBV11-2	-	few	TRBJ2-7	CASSRDSISYEQYF	TGTGCCAGCAGCCGAGACAGCATAAGCTACGAGCAGTACTTC
TRBV4-2	TRBD2	-	TRBJ2-1	CASSHGLADEQFF	TGTGCCAGCAGCCATGGACTAGCCGATGAGCAGTTCTTT
TRBV11-2	-	large	TRBJ1-1	CASSFANSRNTEAFF	TGTGCCAGCAGCTTCGCCAATTCAAGGAACACTGAAGCTTTCTTT
TRBV12-3/TRBV12-4	-	many	TRBJ1-1	CASSLGTYEAFF	TGTGCCAGCAGTTTAGGGACATACGAAGCTTTCTTT
TRBV20-1	-	-	TRBJ2-7	CSARESVAPLGYEQYF	TGCAGTGCTAGAGAGTCGGTAGCGCCCTTAGGCTACGAGCAGTACTTC
TRBV29-1	-	-	TRBJ1-5	CSFLTYSNQSHHF	TGCAGCTTTTTGACGTATAGCAATCAGTCCCACCATTTT
TRBV5-6	TRBD2	many	TRBJ2-1	CASSPPSGRYNEQFF	TGTGCCAGCAGCCCCCCTAGCGGGAGGTACAATGAGCAGTTCTTC
TRBV4-1	TRBD2	-	TRBJ2-3	CTSSQEPGRAEYF	TGCACCAGCAGCCAAGAGCCCGGGAGGGCGGAGTATTTT
TRBV11-3	-	-	TRBJ2-2	CASSLSAWELFF	TGTGCTAGCAGCTTAAGCGCCTGGGAGCTGTTTTTT
TRBV11-1	TRBD1	-	TRBJ2-2	CATSWGRGTGELFF	TGTGCCACCAGCTGGGGCAGGGGGACAGGGGAGCTGTTTTTT
TRBV11-3	-	-	TRBJ1-2	CVSSLLMSYGHTF	TGTGTCAGCAGCTTACTTATGAGCTATGGCCACACCTTC
TRBV6-5	-	-	TRBJ1-3	CASGYLGGSGNIIYF	TGTGCCAGCGGTTATTTGGGGGGCTCTGGAAACATCATATATTTT
TRBV29-1	-	-	TRBJ1-5	CSVKEGLGQPQHF	TGCAGCGTTAAAGAGGGGCTAGGTCAGCCACAACATTTT
TRBV20-1	-	-	TRBJ1-5	CSVQILGDNQPQHF	TGCAGTGTTCAAATACTGGGGGACAATCAGCCCCAGCATTTT
TRBV28	TRBD2	-	TRBJ2-5	CASSRRAGGVESQYF	TGTGCCAGCAGCCGGAGGGCGGGAGGGGTAGAGTCCCAGTACTTC
TRBV5-4	-	many	TRBJ2-4	CASSSPRTENIQYF	TGTGCCAGCAGCTCCCCGCGAACTGAAAACATTCAGTACTTC
TRBV4-1	TRBD1	-	TRBJ1-4	CASIHFRDRRRGEKLFF	TGCGCCAGCATTCACTTCCGGGACAGGCGGCGAGGTGAAAAACTGTTTTTT
TRBV6-1	-	once	TRBJ2-2	CASSEAPYYNTGELFF	TGTGCCAGCAGTGAAGCACCATATTATAACACCGGGGAGCTGTTTTTT
TRBV30	-	-	TRBJ1-2	CAWSEGSGYSF	TGTGCCTGGAGTGAAGGTTCCGGCTACAGCTTC
TRBV29-1	TRBD1	-	TRBJ2-7	CRPGTELYF	TGCAGACCCGGGACAGAGCTGTACTTC
TRBV14	TRBD1	once	TRBJ2-2	CVSSRDRVITGELFF	TGTGTCAGCAGCCGGGACAGGGTGATCACCGGGGAGCTGTTTTTT
TRBV6-2/TRBV6-3	-	-	TRBJ1-1	CANSTPPTGTETFF	TGTGCCAACAGCACCCCCCCGACGGGCACTGAAACTTTCTTT
TRBV5-4	-	-	TRBJ2-7	CASSSNRNSYEHYF	TGTGCCAGCAGCTCAAACAGGAACTCATACGAGCACTACTTC
TRBV29-1	-	-	TRBJ2-5	CSEADRFEENQYF	TGCAGCGAGGCCGACAGGTTTGAAGAGAACCAGTACTTC
TRBV20-1	-	few	TRBJ2-7	CSADPEGAYEQYF	TGCAGTGCCGACCCTGAGGGGGCCTACGAGCAGTACTTC
TRBV30	-	-	TRBJ2-7	CAWSETYEQYF	TGTGCCTGGAGTGAAACTTATGAGCAGTACTTC
TRBV9	TRBD2	-	TRBJ2-5	CASSASGREIGETQYF	TGTGCCAGCAGCGCTAGCGGGAGGGAGATAGGGGAGACCCAGTACTTC
TRBV6-5	TRBD1	-	TRBJ2-5	CDSSSAGTGFPQETQYF	TGTGACAGCAGTTCCGCCGGGACAGGGTTCCCACAAGAGACCCAGTACTTT
TRBV6-5	-	many	TRBJ2-7	CATTGGAYEQYF	TGTGCCACAACCGGGGGCGCCTACGAGCAGTACTTC
TRBV11-1	TRBD2	few	TRBJ2-1	CASSPLTSGKNKEQSF	TGTGCCAGCAGTCCGCTAACTAGCGGCAAAAACAAAGAGCAGTCCTTC
TRBV12-3/TRBV12-4	-	-	TRBJ2-5	CACCLPGPRETQYF	TGTGCCTGCTGCCTACCGGGCCCTCGAGAGACCCAGTACTTC
TRBV4-1	-	-	TRBJ2-5	CAISSGLPVDPQETQYF	TGTGCCATCAGCTCGGGACTCCCTGTGGATCCACAAGAGACCCAGTACTTC
TRBV11-2	TRBD1	-	TRBJ2-7	CASSLEQGAPYEQDF	TGTGCCAGCAGCTTAGAACAGGGGGCCCCCTACGAGCAGGACTTT
TRBV7-9	TRBD1	few	TRBJ1-2	CASILEGAVLGYTF	TGTGCCAGCATCTTAGAGGGGGCCGTCCTAGGTTACACCTTC
TRBV5-1	-	-	TRBJ2-7	CASSLTEPGHEQYF	TGCGCCAGCAGCTTGACGGAGCCGGGCCACGAGCAGTACTTC
TRBV5-5	-	-	TRBJ2-7	CASSLAMTGDTYEQYF	TGTGCCAGCAGCTTGGCCATGACTGGGGACACCTACGAGCAGTACTTC
TRBV29-1	-	-	TRBJ2-5	CRVEMEVGEKQYF	TGCAGAGTGGAAATGGAGGTGGGAGAGAAACAGTACTTC
TRBV20-1	-	-	TRBJ1-1	CAEADPMDTEVFF	TGCGCGGAGGCAGACCCCATGGACACTGAAGTTTTCTTT
TRBV4-2	TRBD2	-	TRBJ2-3	CASSQGAGLATYTQYF	TGTGCCAGCAGCCAAGGGGCCGGACTAGCAACATATACGCAGTATTTT
TRBV4-1	-	-	TRBJ2-2	CASSRDYRGEAPGELFF	TGCGCCAGCAGCCGAGATTATCGCGGGGAGGCCCCCGGGGAGCTGTTTTTT
TRBV5-5	TRBD1	many	TRBJ1-4	CASSLRTGGSTNEKLFF	TGTGCCAGCAGCTTACGGACAGGGGGTTCAACTAATGAAAAACTGTTTTTT
TRBV29-1	-	-	TRBJ1-2	CSAEDSDADSPYGYTF	TGTAGCGCTGAAGACAGCGATGCTGACAGTCCCTATGGCTACACCTTC